This TCR beta chain was sequenced during a study of blood T cell repertoires in COVID-19. Study-level background: Donors in the United States, Italy and Spain gave samples during acute or convalescent COVID-19. From T cells, B-cell-depleted T cells, or PBMCs came the material, which was cDNA or gDNA.

Germline values: CDR1 SGDLS, CDR2 YYNGEE. V was clipped by 2 bases and J by 0 bases, with 13 bases between them. The CDR3 contains 16 residues. TCRdb's copy holds only in-frame clones and misses some; the assay was immunoSEQ multiplex PCR. The data show over 130,000 clones, about 87% seen once. The chain combines TRBV9 with TRBJ2-3; a weak D match, TRBD2 (5 bases). This receptor was identified in a man aged 55 to 69 with active or convalescent COVID-19. Sequencing was performed on peripheral blood. The chain's CDR3 is CASSVGSVASTDTQYF. CDR3 coding DNA: TGTGCCAGCAGCGTTGGGAGCGTCGCTAGCACAGATACGCAGTATTTT.